The rows below give T cell receptor beta chains drawn from one sample of a study of cytotoxic CD8 clonotypes in ibrutinib-treated CLL. Libraries were prepared by immunoSEQ multiplex PCR; TCRdb keeps only in-frame clonotypes and omits some of them. The repertoire holds around 150,000 clones, with more than 65% as singletons. Specimen: PBMCs, collected after 12 months of ibrutinib treatment. All receptors come from a human donor with chronic lymphocytic leukemia. The CDR3 runs from the conserved cysteine through the conserved F or W.

>TRBV6-1|TRBJ1-4
CASSESVFRQPNEKLFF
>TRBV28|TRBJ1-2
CASNTALGGNGYTF
>TRBV18|TRBJ2-3
CASSPISPGQGTDTQYF
>TRBV7-9|TRBJ1-6
CASSLAWGPNSPLHF
>TRBV14|TRBJ1-2
CASSQDLRLGFGYTF
>TRBV10-3|TRBJ2-7
CAISESSSYEQYF
>TRBV28|TRBJ2-7
CASSPTGGRPYEQYF
>TRBV6-5|TRBJ1-1
CASSRTDEAFF
>TRBV6-5|TRBJ1-1
CASSDGGQGGEAFF
>TRBV5-1|TRBJ1-1
CASSEAGEGAFF
>TRBV10-3|TRBJ2-7
CAISDGSQSTKKQYF
>TRBV5-1|TRBJ1-4
CASSRYRGPVANEKLFF
>TRBV28|TRBJ1-6
CASSLGRGVTPLHF
>TRBV11-3|TRBJ2-2
CASSLFGTEYTGELFF
>TRBV20-1|TRBJ1-2
CSAYTGDGYTF
>TRBV6-5|TRBJ2-7
CASSLGQGAYEQYF
>TRBV7-2|TRBJ2-1
CASSPTNEQFF
>TRBV2|TRBJ1-2
CASSEEGHYGYTF
>TRBV7-2|TRBJ2-5
CASSLDGLTETQYF
>TRBV5-1|TRBJ1-3
CASSSALESSGNTIYF
>TRBV18|TRBJ2-7
CASSPPGGQRDEQYF
>TRBV28|TRBJ1-1
CASRTDRGPLNTEAFF
>TRBV21-1|TRBJ2-2
CASSKASDKNTGELFF
>TRBV5-1|TRBJ2-7
CASSFQGAYEQYF
>TRBV19|TRBJ2-1
CASSIDSGGGTSRNEQFF
>TRBV28|TRBJ2-3
CASRGGRPGINTDTQYF
>TRBV2|TRBJ1-4
CASSGRRPLIQSGGSKKLFF
>TRBV4-2|TRBJ2-7
CASSQDYFYEQYF
>TRBV18|TRBJ1-1
CASSRGNTEAFF
>TRBV9|TRBJ1-2
CASSAQTTVANYGYTF
>TRBV7-8|TRBJ2-7
CASSLESRYEQYF
>TRBV5-4|TRBJ2-7
CASSRSLAVHEQYF
>TRBV5-4|TRBJ2-2
CASRRDSPFNTGELFF
>TRBV4-1|TRBJ1-1
CASTSEGAGTEAFF
>TRBV28|TRBJ2-5
CASTPHSDRVETQYF
>TRBV5-1|TRBJ2-1
CASSSHSSSYNEQFF
>TRBV19|TRBJ1-5
CASSGGGQPQHF
>TRBV28|TRBJ2-7
CASSSDRSYEQYF
>TRBV6-4|TRBJ2-7
CASSDSRDRGAYEQYF
>TRBV19|TRBJ2-1
CASSWKARSSYNEQFF
>TRBV28|TRBJ2-2
CASSFLDSNTGELFF